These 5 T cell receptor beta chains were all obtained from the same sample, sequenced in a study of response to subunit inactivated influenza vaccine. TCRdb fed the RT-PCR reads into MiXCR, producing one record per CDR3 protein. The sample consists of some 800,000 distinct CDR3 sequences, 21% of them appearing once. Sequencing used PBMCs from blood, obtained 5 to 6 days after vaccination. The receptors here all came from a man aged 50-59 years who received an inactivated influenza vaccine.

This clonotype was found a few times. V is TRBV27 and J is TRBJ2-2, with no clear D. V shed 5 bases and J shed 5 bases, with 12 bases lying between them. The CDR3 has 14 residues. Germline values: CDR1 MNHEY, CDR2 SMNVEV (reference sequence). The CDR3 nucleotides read TGTGCCAGCAGTCTCCAAACCCTAACCGGGGAGCTGTTTTTT. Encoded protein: CASSLQTLTGELFF.

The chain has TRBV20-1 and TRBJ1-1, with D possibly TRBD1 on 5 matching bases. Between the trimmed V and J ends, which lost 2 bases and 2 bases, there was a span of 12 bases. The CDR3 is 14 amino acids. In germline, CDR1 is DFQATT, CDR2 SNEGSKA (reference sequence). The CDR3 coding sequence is TGCAGTGCTAGAAAAGAGCAGGGTAACACTGAAGCTTTCTTT. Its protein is CSARKEQGNTEAFF.

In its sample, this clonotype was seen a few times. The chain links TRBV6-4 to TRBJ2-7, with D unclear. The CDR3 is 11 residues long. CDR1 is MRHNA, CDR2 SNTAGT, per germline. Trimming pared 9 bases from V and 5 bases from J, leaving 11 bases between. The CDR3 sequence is CASGMSDEQYF. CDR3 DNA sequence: TGTGCCAGTGGGATGAGCGACGAGCAGTACTTC.

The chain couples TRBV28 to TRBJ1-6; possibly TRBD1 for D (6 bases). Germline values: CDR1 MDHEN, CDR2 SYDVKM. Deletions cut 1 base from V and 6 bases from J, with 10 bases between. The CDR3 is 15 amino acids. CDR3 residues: CASSLLGAGNSPLHF. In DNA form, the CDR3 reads TGTGCCAGCAGTTTATTGGGGGCTGGTAATTCACCCCTCCACTTT.

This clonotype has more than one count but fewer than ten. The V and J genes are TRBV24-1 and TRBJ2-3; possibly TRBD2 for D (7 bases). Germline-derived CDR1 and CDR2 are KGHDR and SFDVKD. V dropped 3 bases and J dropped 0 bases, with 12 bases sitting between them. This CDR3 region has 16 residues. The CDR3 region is CATSDPAGASTDTQYF. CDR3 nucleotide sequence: TGTGCCACCAGTGATCCCGCGGGGGCTAGCACAGATACGCAGTATTTT.